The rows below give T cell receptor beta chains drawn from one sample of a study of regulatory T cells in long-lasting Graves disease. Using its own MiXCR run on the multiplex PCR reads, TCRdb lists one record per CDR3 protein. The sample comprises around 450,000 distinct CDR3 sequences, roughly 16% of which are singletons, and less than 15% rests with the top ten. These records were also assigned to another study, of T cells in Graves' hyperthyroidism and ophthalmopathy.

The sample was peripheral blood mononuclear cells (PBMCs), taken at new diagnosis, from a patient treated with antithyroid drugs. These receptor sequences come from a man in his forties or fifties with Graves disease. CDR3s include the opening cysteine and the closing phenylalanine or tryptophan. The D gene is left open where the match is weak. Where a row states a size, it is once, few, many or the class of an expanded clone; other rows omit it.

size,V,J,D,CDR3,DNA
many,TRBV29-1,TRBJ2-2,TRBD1,CSGGQGTNTGELFF,TGCAGCGGGGGACAGGGAACGAACACCGGGGAGCTGTTTTTT
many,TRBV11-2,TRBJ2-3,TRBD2,CASSLSLAGGTTDTQYF,TGTGCCAGCAGCTTGTCATTAGCGGGAGGGACGACAGATACGCAGTATTTT
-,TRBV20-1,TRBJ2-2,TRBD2,CSASGLAGNRPDTGELFF,TGCAGTGCTAGCGGACTAGCGGGAAATAGGCCCGACACCGGGGAGCTGTTTTTT
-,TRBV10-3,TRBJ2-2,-,CAIRKTGELFF,TGTGCCATCAGGAAGACCGGGGAGCTGTTTTTT
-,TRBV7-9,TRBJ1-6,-,CASRGHADSPLHF,TGTGCCAGCAGGGGCCACGCTGATTCACCCCTCCACTTT
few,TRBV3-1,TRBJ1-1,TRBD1,CASSRGTGANTEAFF,TGTGCCAGCAGCCGCGGGACAGGGGCGAACACTGAAGCTTTCTTT
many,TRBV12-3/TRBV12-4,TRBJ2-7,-,CASSLGVGYEQYF,TGTGCCAGCAGTCTCGGAGTTGGGTACGAGCAGTACTTC
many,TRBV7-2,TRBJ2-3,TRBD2,CASSLSTAGGITNTQYF,TGTGCCAGCAGCTTAAGTACGGCGGGAGGGATCACAAATACGCAGTATTTT
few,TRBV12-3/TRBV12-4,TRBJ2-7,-,CASSGTIYKQYF,TGTGCCAGCAGCGGGACAATTTACAAGCAGTACTTC
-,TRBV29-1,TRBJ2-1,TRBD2,CSVKGLARANEQFF,TGCAGCGTAAAGGGACTAGCGAGGGCAAATGAGCAGTTCTTC
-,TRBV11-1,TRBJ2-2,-,CASSGTGTARFTGELFF,TGTGCCAGCAGCGGAACAGGGACGGCCCGGTTCACCGGGGAGCTGTTTTTT
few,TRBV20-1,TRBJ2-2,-,CSARDYRVYTGELFF,TGCAGTGCTAGAGATTACAGGGTTTACACCGGGGAGCTGTTTTTT
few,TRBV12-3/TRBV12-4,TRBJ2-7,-,CASSLGSGAPFGQYF,TGTGCCAGCAGTTTAGGTTCAGGGGCCCCCTTCGGGCAGTACTTC
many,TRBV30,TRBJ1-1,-,CASKTVNTEAFF,TGTGCCTCCAAGACAGTGAACACTGAAGCTTTCTTT
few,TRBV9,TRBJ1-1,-,CASSVWGSMNTEAFF,TGTGCCAGCAGCGTGTGGGGGTCCATGAACACTGAAGCTTTCTTT
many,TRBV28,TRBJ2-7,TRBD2,CASSQFSGSLHEQYF,TGTGCCAGCAGTCAGTTTAGCGGGAGTCTCCACGAGCAGTACTTC
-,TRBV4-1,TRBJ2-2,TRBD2,CASRPQEDSGSIGGELFF,TGCGCCAGCAGACCACAAGAGGATAGCGGGAGTATTGGCGGGGAGCTGTTTTTT
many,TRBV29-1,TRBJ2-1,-,CSVEDRRSSYNEQFF,TGCAGCGTTGAAGATCGGAGGAGCTCCTACAATGAGCAGTTCTTC
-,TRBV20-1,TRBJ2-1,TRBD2,CSAMVRGLATYNEQFF,TGCAGTGCTATGGTTCGAGGACTAGCGACCTACAATGAGCAGTTCTTC
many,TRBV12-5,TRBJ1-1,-,CASGPDTFYNTEAFF,TGTGCTAGTGGTCCTGACACCTTTTATAACACTGAAGCTTTCTTT
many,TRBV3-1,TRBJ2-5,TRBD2,CASSLGLARRTQYF,TGTGCCAGCAGCCTAGGACTAGCGCGCCGGACCCAGTACTTC
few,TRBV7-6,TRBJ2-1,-,CASSLERVSYNEQFF,TGTGCCAGCAGCTTAGAGCGGGTCTCCTACAATGAGCAGTTCTTC
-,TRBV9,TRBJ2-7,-,CASSVVGGEQYF,TGTGCCAGCAGCGTAGTGGGGGGCGAGCAGTACTTC
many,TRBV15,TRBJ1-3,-,CATSTSFGTPAGNTIYF,TGTGCCACCAGCACGAGTTTCGGGACCCCGGCAGGAAACACCATATATTTT
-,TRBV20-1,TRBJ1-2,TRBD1,CGHRDRDLNGYTF,TGCGGTCACCGGGACAGGGATTTGAATGGCTACACCTTC
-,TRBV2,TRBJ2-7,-,CASSPQGIHEQYF,TGTGCCAGCTCTCCCCAGGGAATCCACGAGCAGTACTTC
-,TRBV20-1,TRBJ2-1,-,CSARGGYAGGEQFF,TGCAGTGCTAGAGGAGGTTACGCTGGCGGTGAGCAGTTCTTC
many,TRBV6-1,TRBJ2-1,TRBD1,CASSDSGTGVYNEQFF,TGTGCCAGCAGTGACTCCGGGACAGGGGTTTACAATGAGCAGTTCTTC
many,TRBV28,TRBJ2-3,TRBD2,CASSRTSGRTDTQYF,TGTGCCAGCAGTCGGACTAGCGGGAGGACAGATACGCAGTATTTT
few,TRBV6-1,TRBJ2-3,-,CASSHRAFTDTQYF,TGTGCCAGCTCCCATAGGGCGTTCACAGATACGCAGTATTTT
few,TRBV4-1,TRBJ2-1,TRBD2,CASSQMGEGNEQFF,TGCGCCAGCAGCCAAATGGGGGAGGGGAATGAGCAGTTCTTC
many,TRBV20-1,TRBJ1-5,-,CSAADSNGNQPQHF,TGCAGTGCTGCAGACAGTAACGGCAATCAGCCCCAGCATTTT
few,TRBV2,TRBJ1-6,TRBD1,CASTPLTAGGSPLHF,TGTGCCAGTACACCTTTAACAGCAGGGGGATCACCCCTCCACTTT
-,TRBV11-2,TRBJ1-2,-,CASSLDGQGGYTF,TGTGCCAGCAGCTTAGATGGGCAAGGTGGCTACACCTTC
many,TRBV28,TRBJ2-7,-,CASSLAGPPYEQYF,TGTGCCAGCAGTTTAGCGGGACCCCCCTACGAGCAGTACTTC
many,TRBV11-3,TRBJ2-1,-,CASSAQTSYNEQFF,TGTGCCAGCAGCGCGCAGACTAGTTACAATGAGCAGTTCTTC
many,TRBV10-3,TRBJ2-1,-,CAISESSPYNEQFF,TGTGCCATCAGCGAAAGTAGCCCCTACAATGAGCAGTTCTTC
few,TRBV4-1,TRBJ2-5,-,CASSQEWGQGRETQYF,TGCGCCAGCAGCCAAGAATGGGGGCAAGGAAGGGAGACCCAGTACTTC
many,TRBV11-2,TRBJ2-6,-,CASTPAPLAGANVLTF,TGTGCCAGCACCCCCGCCCCATTGGCTGGGGCCAACGTCCTGACTTTC
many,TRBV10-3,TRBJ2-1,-,CAISEWGNGFSIGEQFF,TGTGCCATCAGTGAGTGGGGGAACGGGTTTTCAATTGGTGAGCAGTTCTTC
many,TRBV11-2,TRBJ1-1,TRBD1,CASSLSGTGVAEAFF,TGTGCCAGCAGCTTATCCGGGACAGGGGTCGCTGAAGCTTTCTTT
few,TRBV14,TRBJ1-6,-,CASSSILNSPLHF,TGTGCCAGCAGCAGCATACTTAATTCACCCCTCCACTTT
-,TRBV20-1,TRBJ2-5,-,CSAAKPGGGDQETQYF,TGCAGTGCTGCCAAACCAGGTGGTGGCGACCAAGAGACCCAGTACTTC
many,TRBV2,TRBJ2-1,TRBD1,CASSAGTGNEQFF,TGTGCCAGCAGTGCCGGGACAGGCAATGAGCAGTTCTTC
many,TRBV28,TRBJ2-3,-,CASTKGSTDTQYF,TGTGCCAGCACGAAGGGTAGCACAGATACGCAGTATTTT
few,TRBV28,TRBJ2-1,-,CASRTQGHNEQFF,TGTGCCAGCAGAACACAGGGCCACAATGAGCAGTTCTTC
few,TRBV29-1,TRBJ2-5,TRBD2,CSVEGSSGDPQETQYF,TGCAGCGTTGAAGGGTCAAGCGGGGACCCCCAAGAGACCCAGTACTTC
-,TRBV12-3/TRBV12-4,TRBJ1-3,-,CASSLGVGPGRNTIYF,TGTGCCAGCAGTTTAGGAGTGGGACCGGGGCGGAACACCATATATTTT
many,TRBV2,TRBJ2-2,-,CASSESPGYTGELFF,TGTGCCAGCAGTGAGTCCCCGGGTTACACCGGGGAGCTGTTTTTT